The 29 T cell receptor beta chains below come from one sample, sequenced in a study of blood T cell repertoires in COVID-19. Sequencing used immunoSEQ multiplex PCR; TCRdb keeps in-frame clones, though not all of them. The data hold hundreds of thousands of clones, with 85% to 90% observed a single time. Material for sequencing was peripheral blood. These TCRs come from a young man with COVID-19, enrolled during active disease.

This clone appeared a single time. The chain employs TRBV14 and TRBJ1-1, with D perhaps matching TRBD1 (6 bases). Germline CDR1 SGHDN, CDR2 FVKESK. V shed 1 base and J shed 6 bases, with 12 bases lying between them. The CDR3 covers 14 residues. The CDR3 DNA reads TGTGCCAGCAGCCAAGGGGGCGCAGGGGCTGAAGCTTTCTTT. Translating gives CASSQGGAGAEAFF.

The chain couples TRBV29-1 to TRBJ1-2, with 8 bases matching TRBD1. V gave up 6 bases and J gave up 8 bases; unmatched junction bases: 5. Germline CDR1 reads SQVTM; CDR2 reads ANQGSEA. The CDR3 runs 11 residues. CDR3 protein: CSVRTGNGYTF. As DNA, the CDR3 is TGCAGCGTCCGGACAGGGAACGGCTACACCTTC.

This chain links TRBV5-4 with TRBJ2-1; 9 bases align to TRBD1. V was pared by 3 bases and J by 1 base, with 5 bases of the junction left unmatched. The CDR3 totals 16 residues. The germline V gene encodes CDR1 SGHNT and CDR2 YYREEE (reference sequence). The CDR3 reads CASSWGGQGSYNEQFF. CDR3 in DNA: TGTGCCAGCAGCTGGGGGGGACAGGGTTCCTACAATGAGCAGTTCTTC.

The rearrangement links TRBV2 to TRBJ2-1; 9 nucleotides line up with TRBD1. Germline CDR1 reads SNHLY; CDR2 reads FYNNEI. CDR3 length: 15 residues. Trimming cost V 1 base and J 10 bases; bases outside gene matches: 8. CDR3 DNA sequence: TGTGCCAGCAGTGAAGGTGGGACAGGGTCAGGCGAGCAGTTCTTC. The encoded protein is CASSEGGTGSGEQFF.

This clone was observed a handful of times. The genes are TRBV5-4 and TRBJ2-7, with TRBD2 identical over 7 bases. Per the germline V gene, CDR1 is SGHNT and CDR2 is YYREEE (reference sequence). The CDR3 loop spans 14 amino acids. J was trimmed by 2 bases and V by 4 bases; bases with no gene match: 6. CDR3 sequence (DNA): TGTGCCAGCAGCCCTAGCGGTAAGACCTACGAGCAGTACTTC. Its protein is CASSPSGKTYEQYF.

V gene TRBV5-1 combines with J gene TRBJ1-4; possibly TRBD1 for D (6 bases). The germline gives CDR1 SGHRS, CDR2 YFSETQ. The CDR3 sequence is 14 residues long. The ends were cut back, 1 base at V and 8 bases at J, with 12 bases in the middle. CDR3 bases: TGCGCCAGCAGCTTGCGGGGGGCTGGAGAAAAACTGTTTTTT. It specifies CASSLRGAGEKLFF.

The chain employs TRBV19 and TRBJ1-2; 7 bases are shared with TRBD1. The V segment lost 9 bases and the J segment 5 bases; nucleotides outside the gene matches: 18. The CDR3 consists of 16 residues. Germline CDR1 LNHDA, CDR2 SQIVND (reference sequence). The CDR3 spells CASRVVGGTSPYGYTF. CDR3 nucleotides: TGTGCCAGCCGAGTTGTAGGGGGCACCTCACCTTATGGCTACACCTTC.

The chain employs TRBV18 and TRBJ2-6; 7 bases are shared with TRBD1. Germline-derived CDR1 and CDR2 are KGHSH and LQKENI. The junction had 8 bases not matched to a gene; V was cut back by 2 bases and J by 4 bases. CDR3 length: 17 amino acids. The CDR3 DNA is TGTGCCAGCTCACCAAGCGCAGGGGGTTCGGGGGCCAACGTCCTGACTTTC. Amino acids: CASSPSAGGSGANVLTF.

This chain links TRBV5-1 with TRBJ2-1; the match to TRBD2 covers 12 bases. Germline trimming cut 3 bases from V and 5 bases from J; bases unmatched to any gene: 15. Germline loops: CDR1 SGHRS, CDR2 YFSETQ. CDR3 length: 19 amino acids. The chain's CDR3 is CASSSGTSGPLLPDNEQFF. CDR3 bases: TGCGCCAGCAGCTCCGGGACTAGCGGGCCCCTTCTCCCCGACAATGAGCAGTTCTTC.

The chain combines TRBV29-1 with TRBJ2-3; D unclear. V lost 4 bases, J lost 2 bases, and 10 bases lay in between. The CDR3 consists of 13 residues. Germline CDR1 SQVTM, CDR2 ANQGSEA. The CDR3 coding sequence is TGCAGCGTTGTCAGATTTCACACAGATACGCAGTATTTT. It codes for CSVVRFHTDTQYF.

J is TRBJ2-1 and V is TRBV12-3 or TRBV12-4; D gene ambiguous. Trimming removed 7 bases from V and 4 bases from J, with 5 bases in between. The CDR3 runs to 11 residues. This CDR3 is CASTMYNEQFF. CDR3 bases: TGTGCCAGCACCATGTACAATGAGCAGTTCTTC.

V is TRBV5-1 and J is TRBJ2-1; 10 bases align to TRBD2. Germline V CDR1 and CDR2: SGHRS, YFSETQ. Trimming removed 0 bases from V and 2 bases from J; junction bases left unmatched: 5. This CDR3 has 17 amino acids. Written as DNA, the CDR3 is TGCGCCAGCAGCTTGGACCCAGCGGGAGGGGCCTACAATGAGCAGTTCTTC. As protein: CASSLDPAGGAYNEQFF.

J is TRBJ2-7 and V is TRBV6-5, with a tentative D call TRBD1 (5 bases). The CDR3 sequence is 13 residues long. Germline V gene lookup returns CDR1 MNHEY and CDR2 SVGAGI. V was trimmed by 7 bases and J by 2 bases, leaving 12 bases between them. The CDR3 DNA reads as TGTGCCAGCAATGGGGTCAGGGCCTACGAGCAGTACTTC. This sequence encodes CASNGVRAYEQYF.

The CDR3 loop is CASSGTSPSLFF. The CDR3 DNA sequence: TGTGCCAGCAGCGGGACTAGCCCCTCACTGTTTTTT. The chain links TRBV2 to TRBJ2-2; 9 bases are shared with TRBD2. J was trimmed by 14 bases and V by 6 bases; bases with no gene match: 7. Germline CDR1 and CDR2: SNHLY and FYNNEI. CDR3 size: 12 residues.

The V and J genes are TRBV11-2 and TRBJ1-2; 11 nucleotides match TRBD1. The V gene end was trimmed by 1 base and the J gene end by 4 bases; junction bases not matched to a gene: 5. The CDR3 covers 16 residues. CDR1 and CDR2 from the germline V gene are SGHAT and FQNNGV. The DNA for the CDR3 is TGTGCCAGCAGCTTAGCCGGACAGGGGGCAGGCTATGGCTACACCTTC. This codes for CASSLAGQGAGYGYTF.

Regarding this clone: Other DNA sequences of this sample code for an identical CDR3. The chain is built from TRBV15 and TRBJ2-1; no firm D call. The CDR3 runs to 15 residues. The V gene lost 0 bases and the J gene lost 0 bases, with 6 bases spanning the gap. The V gene's germline CDR1 is LNHNV and CDR2 YYDKDF (reference sequence). The CDR3 DNA sequence: TGTGCCACCAGCAGAGATACTGGCTCCTACAATGAGCAGTTCTTC. Its translation is CATSRDTGSYNEQFF.

This chain joins TRBV19 and TRBJ2-7; possibly TRBD2 for D (5 bases). Germline V gives CDR1 LNHDA, CDR2 SQIVND (reference sequence). Trimming stripped 6 bases from V and 7 bases from J, with 13 bases between. The CDR3 runs 12 residues. The CDR3 reads CASSGTRDEQYF. CDR3 nucleotides: TGTGCCAGTAGCGGTACTAGGGATGAGCAGTACTTC. Full variable domain (missing parts from reference TRBV19 and TRBJ2-7): DGGITQSPKYLFRKEGQNVTLSCEQNLNHDAMYWYRQDPGQGLRLIYYSQIVNDFQKGDIAEGYSVSREKKESFPLTVTSAQKNPTAFYLCASSGTRDEQYFGPGTRLTVT.

The V and J genes are TRBV6-5 and TRBJ1-5; D is unclear. The CDR3 totals 12 residues. V shed 5 bases and J shed 3 bases, with 5 bases lying between them. Germline V gene lookup returns CDR1 MNHEY and CDR2 SVGAGI. The CDR3 DNA sequence: TGTGCCAGCAGTCGGGACAATCAGCCCCAGCATTTT. Residues: CASSRDNQPQHF.

This clone was seen just once. Other DNA sequences in this specimen translate into the identical CDR3. This chain's CDR3 is CASSLGGLNTEAFF. The CDR3 bases are TGCGCCAGCAGCTTGGGCGGGTTGAACACTGAAGCTTTCTTT. The genes are TRBV5-1 and TRBJ1-1; D gene unclear. In germline, CDR1 is SGHRS, CDR2 YFSETQ. This CDR3 region has 14 residues. Trimming left V 0 bases short and J 0 bases short, with 6 bases between. The complete variable domain, with remaining parts taken from reference TRBV5-1 and TRBJ1-1, reads KAGVTQTPRYLIKTRGQQVTLSCSPISGHRSVSWYQQTPGQGLQFLFEYFSETQRNKGNFPGRFSGRQFSNSRSEMNVSTLELGDSALYLCASSLGGLNTEAFFGQGTRLTVV.

The chain recombines TRBV4-1 with TRBJ1-4; D gene unclear. Trimming shortened V by 8 bases and J by 8 bases, and 24 bases separated the two germline ends. The CDR3 contains 16 residues. From germline, CDR1 is MGHRA and CDR2 YSYEKL. The CDR3: CASQIAIRSVTEKLFF. In DNA, the CDR3 is TGCGCCAGCCAAATTGCGATCAGGTCCGTGACGGAAAAACTGTTTTTT.

The V gene is TRBV19, the J gene TRBJ2-3; D not resolved. CDR1 and CDR2 from the germline V gene are LNHDA and SQIVND (reference sequence). V was trimmed by 6 bases and J by 2 bases, leaving 18 bases between them. The CDR3 is made up of 16 amino acids. The CDR3 DNA sequence: TGTGCCAGTAGACAGTACCATGAGACACACACAGATACGCAGTATTTT. Translating it yields CASRQYHETHTDTQYF.

The chain carries TRBV19 and TRBJ2-1, with D possibly matching TRBD2 (6 bases). Germline loops: CDR1 LNHDA, CDR2 SQIVND (reference sequence). Trimming removed 5 bases at V and 6 bases at J, with 14 bases between. The CDR3 sequence is 14 residues long. This CDR3 is CASSLAGPPNEQFF. The DNA for the CDR3 is TGTGCCAGTAGTCTGGCGGGACCTCCCAATGAGCAGTTCTTC.

The chain couples TRBV7-9 to TRBJ2-1; 16 bases align to TRBD2. V dropped 1 base and J dropped 9; count of bases not matched to a gene: 9. Germline V gene lookup returns CDR1 SEHNR and CDR2 FQNEAQ (reference sequence). The CDR3 is 18 amino acids. CDR3 sequence (DNA): TGTGCCAGCAGCTTAGTTGGGACCGGGACTAGCGGGAGGGGTGAGCAGTTCTTC. Translating it yields CASSLVGTGTSGRGEQFF.

CDR3 coding DNA: TGTGCCAGCAGTCCCGCGATGAGCACCGGGGAGCTGTTTTTT. Amino acids: CASSPAMSTGELFF. This rearrangement joins TRBV7-2 to TRBJ2-2; D is undetermined. The CDR3 runs 14 residues. With 6 bases removed from V and 4 bases from J, the gap between germline ends came to 12 bases. Germline V CDR1 and CDR2: SGHTA, FQGNSA.

V gene TRBV10-2 combines with J gene TRBJ2-1; TRBD2 might be the D (6 bases). Germline V CDR1 and CDR2: WSHSY, SAAADI. V lost 7 bases to trimming and J lost 8 bases, with 18 bases between them. This CDR3 has 14 residues. CDR3 nucleotide sequence: TGCGCCAGCAAAAGCCGGGACTCCGATGATGAGCAGTTCTTC. Translation gives CASKSRDSDDEQFF.

This chain links TRBV6-5 with TRBJ1-6, with unresolved D. Trimming removed 5 bases from V and 2 bases from J, with 10 bases in between. Germline V gene sequence: CDR1 MNHEY, CDR2 SVGAGI. The CDR3 has 15 residues. DNA for the CDR3: TGTGCCAGCAGTAGGGAGGTCGCCTATAATTCACCCCTCCACTTT. This translates into CASSREVAYNSPLHF.

This chain connects TRBV6-2 or TRBV6-3 to TRBJ2-1, with D unclear. The ends were cut back, 5 bases at V and 3 bases at J, with 8 bases in the middle. CDR3 length: 13 amino acids. CDR1 is MNHEY and CDR2 is SVGEGT in the germline V gene. The CDR3 DNA reads TGTGCCAGCAGTCATGCGGACTACAATGAGCAGTTCTTC. It is translated as CASSHADYNEQFF.

This chain joins TRBV19 and TRBJ2-7; 10 bases map to TRBD1. J gave up 4 bases and V 4 bases, and 7 bases lay outside the gene matches. Germline loops: CDR1 LNHDA, CDR2 SQIVND (reference sequence). The CDR3 runs 15 residues. CDR3 sequence reads: CASSTGTGDWYEQYF. CDR3 nucleotide sequence: TGTGCCAGTAGTACCGGGACAGGGGATTGGTACGAGCAGTACTTC.

Here the CDR3 DNA reads TGTGCCAGCAAAGGGACACAGAACACCGGGGAGCTGTTTTTT. Translation: CASKGTQNTGELFF. The chain joins TRBV2 to TRBJ2-2; tentatively, D is TRBD1 (6 bases). CDR1 SNHLY and CDR2 FYNNEI come from the germline V gene. Deletions cut 7 bases from V and 1 base from J, with 10 bases between. The CDR3 covers 14 residues.